Listed below are T cell receptor beta chains from one sample, sequenced in a study of T cells after yellow fever vaccination. TCRdb analysed the 5' RACE reads with MiXCR anew, one entry per CDR3 protein. This table has some 240,000 distinct CDR3 sequences, about 5.2% appearing once. The sample here was CD4+ T cells sorted from PBMCs, taken on the day of the yellow fever booster vaccination. The receptors derive from a man aged 18 to 30 who received the YFV17D yellow fever vaccine. CDR3s include the opening cysteine and the closing phenylalanine or tryptophan. The order of the fields is CDR3 DNA, CDR3 protein, clone size, J gene, V gene, D gene. A D gene is named only where the DNA matches it firmly. Only part of the rows carry a size: once, few, many, or a class if the clone is expanded.

TGTGCCAGCAGCGTAGGGGGGGGTCGTCAGCCCCAGCATTTT	CASSVGGGRQPQHF	few	TRBJ1-5	TRBV7-2	NA
TGTGCCAGCAGCCGGGACAGATCCCAAAGGACCCAGTACTTC	CASSRDRSQRTQYF	NA	TRBJ2-5	TRBV7-2	TRBD1
TGTGCCAGCAGCCAAGGACTTTCAGAGACCCAGTACTTC	CASSQGLSETQYF	NA	TRBJ2-5	TRBV14	NA
TGCGCCAGCAGCGCAGGGGAATATTACTCCTACGAGCAGTACTTC	CASSAGEYYSYEQYF	many	TRBJ2-7	TRBV5-1	NA
TGTGCCAGTAAAGAGGGAGCGGGGGCAGATACGCAGTATTTT	CASKEGAGADTQYF	NA	TRBJ2-3	TRBV19	TRBD2
TGCAGTGCTCCCCGGGGGGGAGAGACCCAGTACTTC	CSAPRGGETQYF	NA	TRBJ2-5	TRBV20-1	TRBD2
TGTGCCAGCAGCCAAGATTTTGGCGGGGGTGCTGAGCAGTTCTTC	CASSQDFGGGAEQFF	many	TRBJ2-1	TRBV3-1	TRBD2
TGTGCCAGCACTCGAGACGGGGCCCAAGAGACCCAGTACTTC	CASTRDGAQETQYF	few	TRBJ2-5	TRBV6-5	NA
TGCGCCAGCAGCCAAGAAAGGAGCCAGGGTTTCTTTTCACCCCTCCACTTT	CASSQERSQGFFSPLHF	few	TRBJ1-6	TRBV4-1	NA
TGTGCCAGCTCACCACGTAGCGGGGGCTACACAGATACGCAGTATTTT	CASSPRSGGYTDTQYF	many	TRBJ2-3	TRBV18	TRBD2
TGTGCCACCAGTGATTTGCCTAGCGGGGGGGCCGAGGAGCAGTTCTTC	CATSDLPSGGAEEQFF	NA	TRBJ2-1	TRBV24-1	TRBD2
TGTGCCACTGCGGGCAATTCACCCCTCCACTTT	CATAGNSPLHF	many	TRBJ1-6	TRBV2	NA
TGTGCCAGCAGTGTCTGGGGCGGTCAGCCCCAGCATTTT	CASSVWGGQPQHF	NA	TRBJ1-5	TRBV6-2/TRBV6-3	NA
TGCAGTGCTAGCCTACTGAAGCATAGCTCCTACGAGCAGTACTTC	CSASLLKHSSYEQYF	many	TRBJ2-7	TRBV20-1	NA
TGTGCCAGCAGGAATACAGCTGCTGGGGCCAACGTCCTGACTTTC	CASRNTAAGANVLTF	NA	TRBJ2-6	TRBV12-3/TRBV12-4	NA
TGTGCCAGCAGTTCGGACAGGGGTACCTACAATGAGCAGTTCTTC	CASSSDRGTYNEQFF	many	TRBJ2-1	TRBV12-3/TRBV12-4	TRBD1
TGTGCCAGCAGTCCACGGCTCTGGACAGGGGTGCGCGGCTACACCTTC	CASSPRLWTGVRGYTF	many	TRBJ1-2	TRBV6-2/TRBV6-3	TRBD1
TGCAGTGCCCACGGTTTGGGGTTCTATGGCTACACCTTC	CSAHGLGFYGYTF	many	TRBJ1-2	TRBV20-1	NA
TGTGCCAGCAGTCGAATTCGTGCAGGGGTACAAGAAAAACTGTTTTTT	CASSRIRAGVQEKLFF	NA	TRBJ1-4	TRBV6-5	NA
TGCGCCAGCAGCCAAACAAATCAGGTAGCCAAAAACATTCAGTACTTC	CASSQTNQVAKNIQYF	few	TRBJ2-4	TRBV4-1	NA
TGTGCCAGCAGTTATTCCAGCAATAATTCACCCCTCCACTTT	CASSYSSNNSPLHF	NA	TRBJ1-6	TRBV12-3/TRBV12-4	NA
TGTGCCAGCAGCTTATCTCGCCACACAGATACGCAGTATTTT	CASSLSRHTDTQYF	NA	TRBJ2-3	TRBV7-2	NA
TGCGCCAGCAGCCAAGTAACACAGGGGCTGTACGAGCAGTACTTC	CASSQVTQGLYEQYF	NA	TRBJ2-7	TRBV4-1	TRBD1
TGTGCCAGCAACTCGTTGGATAATGAAAAACTGTTTTTT	CASNSLDNEKLFF	NA	TRBJ1-4	TRBV2	NA
TGTGCCAGCAGCTTAGCGCTAAGGGCTAGCGGGGGGAACCAAGAGACCCAGTACTTC	CASSLALRASGGNQETQYF	NA	TRBJ2-5	TRBV7-2	TRBD2
TGTGCCAGCACCCCACAGGGCCCCTATGGCTACACCTTC	CASTPQGPYGYTF	NA	TRBJ1-2	TRBV12-3/TRBV12-4	NA
TGTGCCAGCAGCTTAAGGGGGGCGTTGACTGAAGCTTTCTTT	CASSLRGALTEAFF	NA	TRBJ1-1	TRBV7-9	NA
TGTGCCATCAGTCCCGGGACAGGGATAAGCTCTGGGGCCAACGTCCTGACTTTC	CAISPGTGISSGANVLTF	NA	TRBJ2-6	TRBV10-3	TRBD1
TGCAGTGCTAGATCGTACACTGAAGCTTTCTTT	CSARSYTEAFF	NA	TRBJ1-1	TRBV20-1	NA
TGTGCCAGCAGGGAGACAGGGGAACAGCCCCAGCATTTT	CASRETGEQPQHF	few	TRBJ1-5	TRBV2	TRBD1
TGCAGTGCTAGAGTGGACAGCGGGGGTTTATCCTACGAGCAGTACTTC	CSARVDSGGLSYEQYF	NA	TRBJ2-7	TRBV20-1	TRBD2
TGTGCCAGCAGCCCAAACCCAGCAGGGACCGGGGAGCTGTTTTTT	CASSPNPAGTGELFF	few	TRBJ2-2	TRBV11-2	NA
TGTGCCAGCAGCCGTACGTCGCCAGCTGGAAACACCATATATTTT	CASSRTSPAGNTIYF	NA	TRBJ1-3	TRBV6-5	NA
TGTGCCAGCAGTGAACCGGTGACAGGGGGCGAGAAAGCTTTCTTT	CASSEPVTGGEKAFF	few	TRBJ1-1	TRBV2	TRBD1
TGTGCCAGCAGCCAAGACAGCCGGGGAAAGGCGGGGGGAACCTACGAGCAGTACTTC	CASSQDSRGKAGGTYEQYF	NA	TRBJ2-7	TRBV3-1	TRBD2
TGTGCCAGCAGGACCGGCTCTGGGGCCAACGTCCTGACTTTC	CASRTGSGANVLTF	NA	TRBJ2-6	TRBV12-3/TRBV12-4	NA
TGTGCCAGCAGCCCCTACGGGGGGGCAGATACGCAGTATTTT	CASSPYGGADTQYF	few	TRBJ2-3	TRBV9	TRBD2
TGTGCCAGCAGCTCGACAGGGATTGGGCATTTT	CASSSTGIGHF	NA	TRBJ1-5	TRBV5-6	TRBD1
TGTGCCAGCAGCCAAGATCGCAGGCCCTATGGCTACACCTTC	CASSQDRRPYGYTF	NA	TRBJ1-2	TRBV3-1	NA
TGTGCCAGCAGTTTAGACAAGGCGAGTTCCTATGGCTACACCTTC	CASSLDKASSYGYTF	NA	TRBJ1-2	TRBV27	NA
TGTGCCAGCAGCCACGGACAGGGTTATTTCCCAGATACGCAGTATTTT	CASSHGQGYFPDTQYF	many	TRBJ2-3	TRBV5-5	TRBD1
TGTGCCAGCAGCTTAACAGGGGGGAACACTGAAGCTTTCTTT	CASSLTGGNTEAFF	many	TRBJ1-1	TRBV7-6	TRBD1
TGTGCCAGCTCACCGCGCGAACCACAGGGGCGGGTAGGAATTCCTGAAGCTTTCTTT	CASSPREPQGRVGIPEAFF	NA	TRBJ1-1	TRBV18	TRBD1
TGTGCCACCAATAGCCTCCCTGTCGGTGAGCAGTTCTTC	CATNSLPVGEQFF	many	TRBJ2-1	TRBV15	NA
TGTGCCAGCAGCCCGCGGGTAGCGGGTAGCACAGATACGCAGTATTTT	CASSPRVAGSTDTQYF	NA	TRBJ2-3	TRBV4-2	TRBD2
TGTGCCAGCAGTACAAGAGTGGACTCACCCCTCCACTTT	CASSTRVDSPLHF	NA	TRBJ1-6	TRBV6-1	NA
TGCGCCAGCAGCGAAGACAGGCCCTACGAGCAGTACTTC	CASSEDRPYEQYF	many	TRBJ2-7	TRBV5-1	NA
TGTGCCAGCAGCAACCAGGGGACAGGGGGCGCGGCTACGGAGTATTTT	CASSNQGTGGAATEYF	NA	TRBJ2-3	TRBV21-1	NA
TGTGCCAGCAGTTTTAGCTCCTACAATGAGCAGTTCTTC	CASSFSSYNEQFF	many	TRBJ2-1	TRBV28	NA
TGTGCCAGCAGTTACTCCGACAGGGGGCCTGAAGCTTTCTTT	CASSYSDRGPEAFF	few	TRBJ1-1	TRBV6-2/TRBV6-3	TRBD1